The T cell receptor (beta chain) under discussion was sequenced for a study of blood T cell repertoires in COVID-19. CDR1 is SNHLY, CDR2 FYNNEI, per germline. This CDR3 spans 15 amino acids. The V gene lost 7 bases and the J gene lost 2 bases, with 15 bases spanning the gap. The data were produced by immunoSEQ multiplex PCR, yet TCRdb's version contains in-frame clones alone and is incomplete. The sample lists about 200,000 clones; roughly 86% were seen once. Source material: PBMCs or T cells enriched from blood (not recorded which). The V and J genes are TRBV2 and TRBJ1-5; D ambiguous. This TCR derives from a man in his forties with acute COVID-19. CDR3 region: CASKATPPGNQPQHF. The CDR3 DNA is TGTGCCAGCAAAGCCACCCCCCCCGGCAATCAGCCCCAGCATTTT.